This TCR beta chain originates from a study of blood T cell repertoires in COVID-19. Data came from immunoSEQ multiplex PCR; TCRdb stores just in-frame clones and leaves some out. The top ten clones hold 5.5% to 8.5% of a sample with 170,000 or so clones, about 88% of them seen once. The CDR3 is made up of 17 amino acids. CDR1 is LNHNV, CDR2 YYDKDF, per germline (reference sequence). After removal of 1 base from V and 3 bases from J, the junction contained 7 bases not matched to a gene. This clone appeared a single time. Individuals aged about 18 to 95 years were recruited from 24 US areas. The receptor was derived from a woman aged 45-65 years who had recovered from COVID-19. The specimen was PBMCs or T cells enriched from blood (not recorded which). The chain links TRBV15 to TRBJ2-7; TRBD2 agrees at 12 bases. The CDR3 reads CATSRARTSGNLYEQYF. The CDR3 DNA sequence: TGTGCCACCAGCAGAGCCAGGACTAGCGGGAATCTCTACGAGCAGTACTTC.